The present entry profiles one TCR beta chain with its context. In the original workflow: Reference gene primer amplification in the assay estimated nucleated cell counts. TCRdb keeps only in-frame clones here, not all; method: immunoSEQ multiplex PCR. V, J and clone size are taken as reported in that table, and D and trimming were inferred from the DNA itself. Of around 200,000 clones in the sample, less than 90% were seen once. The V gene's germline CDR1 is MNHEY and CDR2 SMNVEV (reference sequence). Trimming removed 7 bases from V and 1 base from J, with 11 bases in between. CDR3 length: 14 residues. These data are taken from a study of blood T cell repertoires in COVID-19.

The TCR was taken from a woman younger than 45 who had recovered from COVID-19. The sample was PBMCs or T cells enriched from blood (not recorded which). The V and J genes are TRBV27 and TRBJ1-5; D is possibly TRBD1 (6 bases). This chain's CDR3 is CASKGVGSNQPQHF. The CDR3 DNA sequence: TGTGCCAGCAAGGGGGTAGGGAGCAATCAGCCCCAGCATTTT.